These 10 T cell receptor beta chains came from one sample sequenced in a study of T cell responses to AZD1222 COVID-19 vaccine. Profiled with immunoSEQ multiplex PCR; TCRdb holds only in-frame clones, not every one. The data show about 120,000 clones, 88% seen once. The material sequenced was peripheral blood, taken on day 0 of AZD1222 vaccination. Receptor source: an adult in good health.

The chain's CDR3 is CATSSRDGNTGELFF. In DNA form, the CDR3 reads TGTGCCACCAGCAGCCGGGACGGCAACACCGGGGAGCTGTTTTTT. The V gene is TRBV15, the J gene TRBJ2-2; TRBD1 or TRBD2 may be the D gene (5 bases each). Germline V gene sequence: CDR1 LNHNV, CDR2 YYDKDF (reference sequence). Trimming shortened V by 3 bases and J by 2 bases, and 10 bases separated the two germline ends. This CDR3 has 15 amino acids.

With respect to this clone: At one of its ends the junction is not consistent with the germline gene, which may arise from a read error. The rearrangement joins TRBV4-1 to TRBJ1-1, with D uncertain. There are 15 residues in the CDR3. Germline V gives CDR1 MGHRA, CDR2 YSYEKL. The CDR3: CASSQDGGMNTEAFF. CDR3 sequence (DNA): TGCGCCAGCAGTCAAGATGGAGGTATGAACACTGAAGCTTTCTTT.

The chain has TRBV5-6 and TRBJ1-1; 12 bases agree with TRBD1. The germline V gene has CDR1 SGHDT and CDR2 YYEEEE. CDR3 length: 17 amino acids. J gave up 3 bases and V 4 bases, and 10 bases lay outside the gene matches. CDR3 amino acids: CASSTPGQGATDTEAFF. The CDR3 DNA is TGTGCCAGCAGCACACCGGGACAGGGGGCGACGGACACTGAAGCTTTCTTT.

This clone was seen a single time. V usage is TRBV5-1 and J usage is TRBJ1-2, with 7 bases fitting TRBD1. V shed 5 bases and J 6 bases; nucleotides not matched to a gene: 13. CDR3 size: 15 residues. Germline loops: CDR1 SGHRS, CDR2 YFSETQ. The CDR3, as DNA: TGCGCCAGCAGGGAAACTACCGGGACAGTCCATGGCTACACCTTC. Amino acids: CASRETTGTVHGYTF.

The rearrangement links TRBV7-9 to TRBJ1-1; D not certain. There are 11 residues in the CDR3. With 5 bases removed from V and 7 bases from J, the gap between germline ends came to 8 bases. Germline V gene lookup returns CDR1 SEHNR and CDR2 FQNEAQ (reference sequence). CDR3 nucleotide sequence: TGTGCCAGCAGCCCTCTAAATGAAGCTTTCTTT. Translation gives CASSPLNEAFF.

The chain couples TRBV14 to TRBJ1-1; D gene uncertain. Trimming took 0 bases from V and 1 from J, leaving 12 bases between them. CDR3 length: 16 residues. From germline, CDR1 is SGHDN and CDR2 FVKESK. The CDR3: CASSQDWGVTNTEAFF. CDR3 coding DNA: TGTGCCAGCAGCCAAGATTGGGGAGTCACGAACACTGAAGCTTTCTTT.

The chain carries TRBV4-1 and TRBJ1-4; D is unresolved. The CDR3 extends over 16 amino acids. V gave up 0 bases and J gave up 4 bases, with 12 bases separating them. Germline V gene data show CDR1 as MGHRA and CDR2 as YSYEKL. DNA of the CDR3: TGCGCCAGCAGCCAAGAAGGTCAAGGTCGTAATGAAAAACTGTTTTTT. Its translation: CASSQEGQGRNEKLFF.

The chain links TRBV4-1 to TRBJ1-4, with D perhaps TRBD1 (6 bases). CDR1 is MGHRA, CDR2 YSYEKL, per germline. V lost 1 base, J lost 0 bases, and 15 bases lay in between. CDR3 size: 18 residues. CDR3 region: CASSQAASRQATNEKLFF. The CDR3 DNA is TGCGCCAGCAGCCAAGCGGCGAGCCGACAGGCAACTAATGAAAAACTGTTTTTT.

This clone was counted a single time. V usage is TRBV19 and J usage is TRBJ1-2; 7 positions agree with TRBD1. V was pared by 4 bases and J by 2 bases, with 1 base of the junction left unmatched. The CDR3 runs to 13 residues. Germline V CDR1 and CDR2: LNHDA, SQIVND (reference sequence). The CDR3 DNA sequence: TGTGCCAGTAGTACGACAGGGAACTATGGCTACACCTTC. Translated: CASSTTGNYGYTF. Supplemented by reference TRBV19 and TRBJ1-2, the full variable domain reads DGGITQSPKYLFRKEGQNVTLSCEQNLNHDAMYWYRQDPGQGLRLIYYSQIVNDFQKGDIAEGYSVSREKKESFPLTVTSAQKNPTAFYLCASSTTGNYGYTFGSGTRLTVV.

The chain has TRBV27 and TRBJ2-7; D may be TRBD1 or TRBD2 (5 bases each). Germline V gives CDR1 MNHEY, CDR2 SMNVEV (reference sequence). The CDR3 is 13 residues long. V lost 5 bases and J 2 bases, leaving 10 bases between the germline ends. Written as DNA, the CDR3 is TGTGCCAGCAGTCGGGACGGAACCTACGAGCAGTACTTC. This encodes CASSRDGTYEQYF.